The T cell receptor beta chain described here comes from a study of OX40 agonist ivuxolimab in advanced cancers. About the study: Patients were dosed intravenously with ivuxolimab at 0.01 to 10 mg/kg every 2 weeks.

Profiled with immunoSEQ multiplex PCR; TCRdb holds only in-frame clones, not every one. Of roughly 56,000 clones listed, 82% are singletons. The receptor comes from an adult with an advanced solid tumor such as melanoma, head and neck, liver or kidney cancer. Specimen: CD4+ or CD8+ T cells sorted from blood, collected in a trial of the OX40 agonist ivuxolimab.

The CDR3 DNA reads as TGTGCCAGCAGCCTTGGGACAGTAAGCAATCAGCCCCAGCATTTT. Encoded protein: CASSLGTVSNQPQHF. The J gene is TRBJ1-5, the V gene TRBV11-2; 7 bases fit TRBD1. Germline V CDR1 and CDR2: SGHAT, FQNNGV. The length of the CDR3 is 15 residues. Trimming took 5 bases from V and 1 from J; bases not matched to a gene: 5.